This T cell receptor beta chain was sequenced during a study of blood T cells in healthy people across ages. Regarding the study as a whole: Comparison with aged donors showed that long-lived donors had more naive CD4+ cells and higher diversity.

This clonotype was observed a handful of times. Antigen unknown. Per germline, CDR1 KGHSH and CDR2 LQKENI. The germline V and J ends were trimmed by 0 bases and 5 bases, with 14 bases remaining between them. The CDR3 sequence is 15 residues long. PCR was performed a second time for about 7 to 12 cycles using a sample-barcoded 5' primer and a J-beta primer mix. A tag from a template-switch adaptor with 12 random nucleotides marked each cDNA molecule. Each sample yielded at least 2.5 million CDR3-containing paired-end reads. TCRdb independently ran MiXCR on the 5' RACE reads; one entry per CDR3 protein. In the table there are fewer than 800,000 distinct CDR3 sequences, 49% of which are singletons.

The clonotype was recovered from a woman aged 60-75 years in good health. Sequencing used blood. V usage is TRBV18 and J usage is TRBJ2-7; a possible D gene is TRBD1 (5 bases). The CDR3 bases are TGTGCCAGCTCACCACCGGGGCAGCAGGAGAACGAGCAGTACTTC. It is translated as CASSPPGQQENEQYF.